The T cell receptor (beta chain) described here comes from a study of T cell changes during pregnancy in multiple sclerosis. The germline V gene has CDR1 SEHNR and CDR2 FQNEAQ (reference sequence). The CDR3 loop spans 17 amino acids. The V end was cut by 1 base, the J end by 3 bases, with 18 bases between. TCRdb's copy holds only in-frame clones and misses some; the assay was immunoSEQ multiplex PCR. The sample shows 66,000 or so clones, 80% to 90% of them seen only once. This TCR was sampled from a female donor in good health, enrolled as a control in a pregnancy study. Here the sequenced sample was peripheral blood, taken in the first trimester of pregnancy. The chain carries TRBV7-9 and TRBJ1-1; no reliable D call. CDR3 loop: CASSLVGRTGLDTEAFF. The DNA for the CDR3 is TGTGCCAGCAGCTTAGTGGGAAGGACGGGGTTGGACACTGAAGCTTTCTTT.